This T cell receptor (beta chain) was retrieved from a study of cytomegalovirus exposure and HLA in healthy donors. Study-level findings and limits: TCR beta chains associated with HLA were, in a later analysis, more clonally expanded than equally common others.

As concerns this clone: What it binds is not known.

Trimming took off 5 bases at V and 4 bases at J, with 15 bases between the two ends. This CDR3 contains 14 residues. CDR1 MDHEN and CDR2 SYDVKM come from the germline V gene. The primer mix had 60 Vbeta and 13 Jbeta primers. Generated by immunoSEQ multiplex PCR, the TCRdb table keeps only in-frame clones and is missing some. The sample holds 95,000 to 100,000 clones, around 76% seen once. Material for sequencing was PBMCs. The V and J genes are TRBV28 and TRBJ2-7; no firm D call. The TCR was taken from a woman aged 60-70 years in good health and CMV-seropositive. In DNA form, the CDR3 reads TGTGCCAGCAGTCAACAGCCGGCTTCGTACGAGCAGTACTTC. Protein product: CASSQQPASYEQYF.